These 24 T cell receptor beta chains originate from one sample sequenced in a study of T cells in localized non-small cell lung cancer. Here immunoSEQ multiplex PCR was the method, and the copy in TCRdb shows in-frame clones only, minus some. The table shows more than 1,400 clones, with 25% to 30% occurring only once. This specimen was normal lung tissue next to the tumor, taken before any cancer treatment. These TCRs come from a woman aged 18-49 years with stage III lung adenocarcinoma.

The rearrangement joins TRBV14 to TRBJ2-1, with 9 bases that match TRBD2. Trimming took 1 base from V and 7 from J; bases not matched to a gene: 5. The germline V gene has CDR1 SGHDN and CDR2 FVKESK. There are 15 residues in the CDR3. The CDR3, as DNA: TGTGCCAGCAGCCAAGGTAGCGGGGGCGGGAATGAGCAGTTCTTC. It codes for CASSQGSGGGNEQFF.

V gene TRBV14 combines with J gene TRBJ2-3; tentatively, D is TRBD1 (7 bases). Germline V gene lookup returns CDR1 SGHDN and CDR2 FVKESK. Trimming removed 4 bases at V and 3 bases at J, with 14 bases between. The CDR3 runs to 15 residues. CDR3 protein: CASSPTRGRTDTQYF. The CDR3 bases are TGTGCCAGCAGCCCAACCAGGGGGAGGACAGATACGCAGTATTTT.

The chain recombines TRBV14 with TRBJ1-2; D is possibly TRBD1 (6 bases). Germline CDR1 SGHDN, CDR2 FVKESK. The V end was cut by 1 base, the J end by 6 bases, with 9 bases between. There are 13 residues in the CDR3. CDR3 residues: CASSQAGVHGYTF. DNA for the CDR3: TGTGCCAGCAGCCAAGCAGGGGTGCATGGCTACACCTTC. The full variable domain, rest sourced from reference TRBV14 and TRBJ1-2, is EAGVTQFPSHSVIEKGQTVTLRCDPISGHDNLYWYRRVMGKEIKFLLHFVKESKQDESGMPNNRFLAERTGGTYSTLKVQPAELEDSGVYFCASSQAGVHGYTFGSGTRLTVV.

In its sample, this clone ranks as medium-sized. This chain joins TRBV11-3 and TRBJ2-7, with a weak D call TRBD2 (5 bases). Per the germline V gene, CDR1 is SGHNT and CDR2 is YENEEA. This CDR3 contains 14 residues. Deletions cut 3 bases from V and 5 bases from J, with 14 bases between. This chain's CDR3 is CASSLTLASNEQYF. The CDR3 nucleotides are TGTGCCAGCAGCTTGACCCTAGCCAGTAACGAGCAGTACTTC.

This clone was observed a handful of times. CDR3 sequence (DNA): TGTGCCAGCAGTCTCGGGGGGGACGGGAATGAAAAACTGTTTTTT. Its translation is CASSLGGDGNEKLFF. The chain couples TRBV11-3 to TRBJ1-4; tentatively, D is TRBD1 (5 bases). V lost 6 bases and J 5 bases, leaving 16 bases between the germline ends. Germline V gene data show CDR1 as SGHNT and CDR2 as YENEEA. The CDR3 totals 15 residues. Variable domain in full (rest from reference TRBV11-3 and TRBJ1-4): EAGVVQSPRYKIIEKKQPVAFWCNPISGHNTLYWYLQNLGQGPELLIRYENEEAVDDSQLPKDRFSAERLKGVDSTLKIQPAELGDSAVYLCASSLGGDGNEKLFFGSGTQLSVL.

By proportion, this clone is large. J is TRBJ2-1 and V is TRBV4-1; possible D gene TRBD1, 6 bases. The CDR3 has 14 amino acids. With 3 bases removed from V and 8 bases from J, the gap between germline ends came to 14 bases. Per germline, CDR1 MGHRA and CDR2 YSYEKL. The CDR3 coding sequence is TGCGCCAGCAGCCACCGGACAGTCAACGATGAGCAGTTCTTC. Protein: CASSHRTVNDEQFF.

This sequence joins TRBV5-1 and TRBJ1-4, with a weak D call TRBD1 (6 bases). Trimming cost V 4 bases and J 6 bases, with 19 bases left between them. This CDR3 comprises 16 residues. Germline CDR1 and CDR2: SGHRS and YFSETQ. The CDR3 is CASSLQPQGPDEKLFF. Here the CDR3 DNA reads TGCGCCAGCAGCCTTCAACCACAGGGTCCGGATGAAAAACTGTTTTTT.

Sample share makes this clone medium-sized (0.01 to 0.1%). This chain connects TRBV11-3 to TRBJ2-5, with 9 nucleotides matching TRBD2. The V segment lost 3 bases and the J segment 2 bases; nucleotides outside the gene matches: 7. The CDR3 is made up of 16 amino acids. CDR1 and CDR2 from the germline V gene are SGHNT and YENEEA. CDR3 sequence reads: CASSLLGSGGQETQYF. CDR3 bases: TGTGCCAGCAGCTTGTTGGGCAGCGGGGGGCAAGAGACCCAGTACTTC.

This clone has more than one count but fewer than ten. The chain is built from TRBV19 and TRBJ2-4, with unresolved D. The CDR3 loop spans 12 amino acids. Trimming pared 7 bases from V and 6 bases from J, leaving 10 bases between. Germline V lookup: CDR1 LNHDA, CDR2 SQIVND (reference sequence). The CDR3 protein is CASTSDGNIQYF. The CDR3 region has the DNA TGTGCCAGTACCTCGGACGGAAACATTCAGTACTTC.

In this sample, this clone turned up a few times. The genes are TRBV5-1 and TRBJ2-2; 10 nucleotides align to TRBD2. This CDR3 has 15 residues. V lost 4 bases to trimming and J lost 2 bases; unmatched junction nucleotides: 2. Germline loops: CDR1 SGHRS, CDR2 YFSETQ. CDR3 sequence (DNA): TGCGCCAGCAGCCTAGCGGGGGCTAACACCGGGGAGCTGTTTTTT. Protein product: CASSLAGANTGELFF.

J is TRBJ2-1 and V is TRBV18, with D perhaps matching TRBD1 (5 bases). Deletions cut 5 bases from V and 0 bases from J, with 14 bases between. The CDR3 length is 16 residues. CDR1 is KGHSH and CDR2 is LQKENI in the germline V gene. CDR3 bases: TGTGCCAGCTCAAGGTCTTCGGACACCTCCTACAATGAGCAGTTCTTC. It is translated as CASSRSSDTSYNEQFF.

This clone occurred a few times. The rearrangement joins TRBV11-3 to TRBJ1-5; TRBD1 might be the D (5 bases). From germline, CDR1 is SGHNT and CDR2 YENEEA. The V end was cut by 5 bases, the J end by 1 base, with 12 bases between. The CDR3 consists of 15 residues. The CDR3 DNA reads as TGTGCCAGCAGCCACCAGGGTTGGAGCAATCAGCCCCAGCATTTT. Its translation is CASSHQGWSNQPQHF.

This clone was observed a handful of times. The gene calls are TRBV9 and TRBJ1-2; the match to TRBD1 covers 9 bases. This CDR3 is 16 amino acids long. Germline V gene sequence: CDR1 SGDLS, CDR2 YYNGEE. The trim removed 5 bases at V and 3 bases at J, leaving 11 bases unmatched. The CDR3 region has the DNA TGTGCCAGCAGTGGGGAGACAGGGGGTTCGGACTATGGCTACACCTTC. This gives the protein CASSGETGGSDYGYTF.

There are a few counts of this clone. J is TRBJ1-4 and V is TRBV11-3, with no clear D. The V gene lost 0 bases and the J gene lost 1 base, with 3 bases spanning the gap. The CDR3 has 14 residues. Germline assignment: CDR1 SGHNT and CDR2 YENEEA. The CDR3 sequence is CASSLEETNEKLFF. For the CDR3, the DNA is TGTGCCAGCAGCTTAGAGGAAACTAATGAAAAACTGTTTTTT.

This clone is judged medium-sized. V usage is TRBV6-8 and J usage is TRBJ2-1; TRBD2 matches 8 bases. J was trimmed by 4 bases and V by 4 bases; bases with no gene match: 3. The germline V gene has CDR1 MNHGY and CDR2 SAAAGT. The CDR3 extends over 14 amino acids. CDR3 loop: CASSSAGGYNEQFF. Here the CDR3 DNA reads TGTGCCAGCAGTTCCGCGGGGGGTTACAATGAGCAGTTCTTC.

Relative to its sample, this clone is large. The gene calls are TRBV9 and TRBJ1-2, with a tentative D call TRBD1 (6 bases). This CDR3 contains 14 residues. In germline, CDR1 is SGDLS, CDR2 YYNGEE. V gave up 2 bases and J gave up 4 bases, with 12 bases separating them. In DNA, the CDR3 is TGTGCCAGCAGCGTTTCGGGGGGGCTCTATGGCTACACCTTC. Amino acids: CASSVSGGLYGYTF.

This clone was detected only a few times. The chain couples TRBV19 to TRBJ1-3, with D unresolved. Trimming removed 9 bases at V and 8 bases at J, with 11 bases between. This CDR3 region has 11 residues. The V gene's germline CDR1 is LNHDA and CDR2 SQIVND (reference sequence). The CDR3 protein is CASNRGYTIYF. Here the CDR3 DNA reads TGTGCCAGCAACCGTGGCTACACCATATATTTT. Together with reference TRBV19 and TRBJ1-3, the CDR3 gives the full variable domain: DGGITQSPKYLFRKEGQNVTLSCEQNLNHDAMYWYRQDPGQGLRLIYYSQIVNDFQKGDIAEGYSVSREKKESFPLTVTSAQKNPTAFYLCASNRGYTIYFGEGSWLTVV.

This clone was counted between two and nine times. The chain has TRBV5-1 and TRBJ1-6, with D possibly being TRBD1 (5 bases). The length of the CDR3 is 15 residues. V dropped 1 base and J dropped 6 bases, with 11 bases sitting between them. The germline V gene encodes CDR1 SGHRS and CDR2 YFSETQ. Here the CDR3 DNA reads TGCGCCAGCAGCTTGTTCCCAGGGTCTAATTCACCCCTCCACTTT. Amino acid sequence: CASSLFPGSNSPLHF.

This clone occurred a few times. This rearrangement joins TRBV30 to TRBJ1-3; D uncertain. The CDR3 runs 16 residues. The V gene's germline CDR1 is GTSNPN and CDR2 SVGIG (reference sequence). V was pared by 2 bases and J by 0 bases, with 14 bases between. The CDR3, as DNA: TGTGCCTGGAGTAAAAGATCGTTTAGCTCTGGAAACACCATATATTTT. Amino acids: CAWSKRSFSSGNTIYF.

This chain joins TRBV10-2 and TRBJ2-1; 10 nucleotides match TRBD1. The length of the CDR3 is 18 residues. V lost 4 bases and J lost 4; bases outside the gene matches: 13. Germline V gene lookup returns CDR1 WSHSY and CDR2 SAAADI. The CDR3 DNA follows: TGCGCCAGCAGTGCCGGGACAGGGGTAGAGGGAAGGTACAATGAGCAGTTCTTC. Its protein is CASSAGTGVEGRYNEQFF.

The chain couples TRBV18 to TRBJ1-2; D call uncertain. V lost 2 bases, J lost 4 bases, and 8 bases lay in between. The CDR3 loop spans 13 amino acids. CDR1 is KGHSH, CDR2 LQKENI, per germline. The CDR3 region is CASSPEGVYGYTF. CDR3 coding DNA: TGTGCCAGCTCACCAGAGGGAGTCTATGGCTACACCTTC.

This clone has more than one count but fewer than ten. The chain joins TRBV18 to TRBJ2-7, with D uncertain. Per the germline V gene, CDR1 is KGHSH and CDR2 is LQKENI. V was pared by 1 base and J by 2 bases, with 3 bases between. This CDR3 has 12 amino acids. DNA of the CDR3: TGTGCCAGCTCACCACAGGCCTACGAGCAGTACTTC. Protein product: CASSPQAYEQYF.

This clone occurred a few times. CDR3 sequence (DNA): TGTGCCACCAGCCTAATCGGGGGCGAGCAGTACTTC. Translation gives CATSLIGGEQYF. The chain employs TRBV19 and TRBJ2-7; a possible D gene is TRBD2 (6 bases). Germline CDR1 LNHDA, CDR2 SQIVND (reference sequence). The V gene lost 10 bases and the J gene lost 6 bases, with 16 bases spanning the gap. The CDR3 has 12 residues.

The rearrangement links TRBV19 to TRBJ1-5; the D gene is possibly TRBD1 (6 bases). Trimming left V 5 bases short and J 3 bases short, with 14 bases between. The CDR3 loop spans 15 amino acids. Per germline, CDR1 LNHDA and CDR2 SQIVND (reference sequence). The CDR3 DNA reads as TGTGCCAGTAGTCAGGCAGGGGAGACCAATCAGCCCCAGCATTTT. The encoded protein is CASSQAGETNQPQHF.